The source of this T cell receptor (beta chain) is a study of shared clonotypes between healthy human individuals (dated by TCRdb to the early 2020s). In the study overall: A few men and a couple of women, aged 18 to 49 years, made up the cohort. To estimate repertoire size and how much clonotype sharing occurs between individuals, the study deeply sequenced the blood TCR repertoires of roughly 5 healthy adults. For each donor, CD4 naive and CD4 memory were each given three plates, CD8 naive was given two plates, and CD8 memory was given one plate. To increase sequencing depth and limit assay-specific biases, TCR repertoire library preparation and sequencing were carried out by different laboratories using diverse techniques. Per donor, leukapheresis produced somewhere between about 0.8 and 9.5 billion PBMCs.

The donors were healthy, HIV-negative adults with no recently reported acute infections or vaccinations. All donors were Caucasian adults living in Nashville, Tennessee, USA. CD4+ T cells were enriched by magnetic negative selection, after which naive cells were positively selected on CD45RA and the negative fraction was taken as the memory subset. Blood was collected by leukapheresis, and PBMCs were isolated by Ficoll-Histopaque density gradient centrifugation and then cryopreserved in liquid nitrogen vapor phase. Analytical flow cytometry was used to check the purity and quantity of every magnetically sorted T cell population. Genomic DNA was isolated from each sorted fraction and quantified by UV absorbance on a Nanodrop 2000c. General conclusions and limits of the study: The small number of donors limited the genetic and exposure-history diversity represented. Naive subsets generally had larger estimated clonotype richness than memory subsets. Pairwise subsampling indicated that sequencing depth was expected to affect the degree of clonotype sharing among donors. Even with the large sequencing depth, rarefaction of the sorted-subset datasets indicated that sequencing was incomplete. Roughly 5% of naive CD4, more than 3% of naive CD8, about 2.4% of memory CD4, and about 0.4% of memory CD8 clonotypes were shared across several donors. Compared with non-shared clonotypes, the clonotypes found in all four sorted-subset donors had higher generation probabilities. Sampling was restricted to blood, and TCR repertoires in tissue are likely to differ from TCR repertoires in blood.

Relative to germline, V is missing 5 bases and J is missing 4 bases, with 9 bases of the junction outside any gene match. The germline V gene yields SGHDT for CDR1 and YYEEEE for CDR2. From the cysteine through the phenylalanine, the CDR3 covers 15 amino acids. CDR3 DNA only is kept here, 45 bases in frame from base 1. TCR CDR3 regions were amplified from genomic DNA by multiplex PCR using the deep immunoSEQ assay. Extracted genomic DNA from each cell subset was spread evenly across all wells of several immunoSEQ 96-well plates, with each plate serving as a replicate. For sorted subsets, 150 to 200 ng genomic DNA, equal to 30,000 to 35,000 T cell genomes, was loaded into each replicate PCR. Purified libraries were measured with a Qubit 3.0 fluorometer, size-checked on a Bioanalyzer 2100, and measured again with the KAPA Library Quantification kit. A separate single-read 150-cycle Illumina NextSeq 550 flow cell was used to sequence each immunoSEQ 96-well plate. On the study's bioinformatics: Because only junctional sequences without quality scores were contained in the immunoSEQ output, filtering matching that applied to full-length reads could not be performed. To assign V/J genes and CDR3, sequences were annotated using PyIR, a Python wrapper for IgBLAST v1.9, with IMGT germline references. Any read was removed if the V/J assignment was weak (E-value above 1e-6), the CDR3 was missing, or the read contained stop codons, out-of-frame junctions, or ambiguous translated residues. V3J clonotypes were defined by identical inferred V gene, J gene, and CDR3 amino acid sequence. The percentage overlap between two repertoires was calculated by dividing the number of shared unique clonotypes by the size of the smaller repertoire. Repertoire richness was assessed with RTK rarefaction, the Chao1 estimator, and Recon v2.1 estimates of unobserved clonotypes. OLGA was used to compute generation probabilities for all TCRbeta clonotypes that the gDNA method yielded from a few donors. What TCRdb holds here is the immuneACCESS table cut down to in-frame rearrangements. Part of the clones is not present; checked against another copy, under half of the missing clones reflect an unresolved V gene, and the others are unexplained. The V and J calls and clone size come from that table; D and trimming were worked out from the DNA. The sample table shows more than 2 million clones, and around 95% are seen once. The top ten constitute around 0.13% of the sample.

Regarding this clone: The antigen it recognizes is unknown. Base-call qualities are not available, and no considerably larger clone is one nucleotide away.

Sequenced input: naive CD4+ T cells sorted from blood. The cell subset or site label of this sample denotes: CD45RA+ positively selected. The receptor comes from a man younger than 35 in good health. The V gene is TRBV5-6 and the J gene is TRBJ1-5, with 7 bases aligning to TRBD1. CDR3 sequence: CASSFKGQLNQPQHF. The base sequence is TGTGCCAGCAGTTTCAAGGGACAGCTAAATCAGCCCCAGCATTTT.